The T cell receptor (beta chain) described here comes from a study of shared clonotypes between healthy human individuals. Overall study results and limits: Large sequencing depth failed to make sorted-subset sequencing complete, rarefaction showed.

After removal of 1 base from V and 2 bases from J, the junction contained 3 bases not matched to a gene. The germline gives CDR1 SGHVS, CDR2 FNYEAQ. This CDR3 is 15 amino acids long. In the case of this clone: Its specificity is not known.

The repertoire was sequenced with immunoSEQ multiplex PCR; TCRdb's copy has only in-frame clones and lacks some. The repertoire holds about 330,000 clones, approximately 79% seen once, with 10% in the top ten. The receptor's source is a man aged 25 to 40 in good health. The genes are TRBV7-6 and TRBJ2-3, with TRBD2 matching over 7 bases. Sequences were obtained from memory CD4+ T cells sorted from blood. Subset meaning: CD45RA-negative fraction. The CDR3 DNA reads TGTGCCAGCAGCTTAGACGGGAGGTACACAGATACGCAGTATTTT. This translates into CASSLDGRYTDTQYF.